This TCR beta chain was captured by sequencing in a study of T cell responses to AZD1222 COVID-19 vaccine. About the study: Doses given second, at about 4 or about 12 weeks, were pooled. Study-level findings and limits: Among vaccine-associated CD4 TCRs, coverage spanned spike, with dominance at 160-218 and 743-854. Sampled repertoires all dated from after the peak T cell response. Compared with day 0, the breadth and depth of the Spike-specific TCR repertoire rose significantly after two doses of AZD1222.

The germline gives CDR1 SGHVS, CDR2 FNYEAQ. This CDR3 spans 16 amino acids. With V trimmed by 4 bases and J by 7 bases, 9 bases remained unmatched. Regarding this clone: Its antigen is undetermined.

Sequencing used immunoSEQ multiplex PCR; TCRdb keeps in-frame clones, though not all of them. The sample consists of about 150,000 clones, roughly nine tenths of them appearing once. The sample here was peripheral blood, taken on day 0 of AZD1222 vaccination. The clonotype comes from an adult in good health. The chain couples TRBV7-6 to TRBJ2-3, with 12 bases lining up with TRBD2. The DNA for the CDR3 is TGTGCCAGCAGCTCAGTACTAGCGGGGGGTGTGAATACGCAGTATTTT. It specifies CASSSVLAGGVNTQYF.